The rows below give T cell receptor beta chains drawn from one sample of a study of T cells in Graves' hyperthyroidism and ophthalmopathy. TCRdb recomputed calls from the multiplex PCR reads with MiXCR, one row per CDR3 protein. The table lists about 370,000 distinct CDR3 sequences, 13% to 15% of them singletons. Material: blood. These receptors all come from an older woman with Graves' ophthalmopathy. Both conserved end residues are part of each CDR3. Each record gives: CDR3 protein, V gene, D gene, J gene. The D gene is left open where the match is weak.

CDR3aa: CSVGRVAGLSTDTQYF
v_gene: TRBV29-1
d_gene: TRBD2
j_gene: TRBJ2-3

CDR3aa: CASVARVGLSEAFF
v_gene: TRBV25-1
d_gene: NA
j_gene: TRBJ1-1

CDR3aa: CSVSGNTGELFF
v_gene: TRBV20-1
d_gene: NA
j_gene: TRBJ2-2

CDR3aa: CASSLEPQDTQYF
v_gene: TRBV5-5
d_gene: NA
j_gene: TRBJ2-3

CDR3aa: CASRPIGREDGLANVLTF
v_gene: TRBV5-8
d_gene: NA
j_gene: TRBJ2-6

CDR3aa: CASREGGTRQETQYF
v_gene: TRBV11-3
d_gene: NA
j_gene: TRBJ2-5

CDR3aa: CATSRDIPGQGEGWGSVYGYTF
v_gene: TRBV15
d_gene: TRBD1
j_gene: TRBJ1-2

CDR3aa: CASSGLTGADYGYTF
v_gene: TRBV9
d_gene: TRBD1
j_gene: TRBJ1-2

CDR3aa: CASSTHIWGAEQFF
v_gene: TRBV5-6
d_gene: NA
j_gene: TRBJ2-1

CDR3aa: CASSTRSRANVLTF
v_gene: TRBV19
d_gene: NA
j_gene: TRBJ2-6

CDR3aa: CASSLAGANQPQHF
v_gene: TRBV5-8
d_gene: NA
j_gene: TRBJ1-5

CDR3aa: CATSLSSGQGDTQYF
v_gene: TRBV15
d_gene: NA
j_gene: TRBJ2-3

CDR3aa: CASSLLSVGGPTDTQYF
v_gene: TRBV28
d_gene: TRBD2
j_gene: TRBJ2-3

CDR3aa: CASSPGLAGDAYNEQFF
v_gene: TRBV3-1
d_gene: TRBD2
j_gene: TRBJ2-1

CDR3aa: CASSMTGGNSGNTIYF
v_gene: TRBV12-3/TRBV12-4
d_gene: TRBD1
j_gene: TRBJ1-3

CDR3aa: CASSPSDSPGNEQFF
v_gene: TRBV7-6
d_gene: NA
j_gene: TRBJ2-1

CDR3aa: CASSLGNRDGHQETQYF
v_gene: TRBV7-3
d_gene: NA
j_gene: TRBJ2-5

CDR3aa: CSARGGRETQYF
v_gene: TRBV20-1
d_gene: NA
j_gene: TRBJ2-5

CDR3aa: CASMASGYYEQYF
v_gene: TRBV27
d_gene: TRBD2
j_gene: TRBJ2-7

CDR3aa: CATSSTGTSGRAAREQFF
v_gene: TRBV15
d_gene: TRBD2
j_gene: TRBJ2-1

CDR3aa: CSARLSGNTIYF
v_gene: TRBV20-1
d_gene: NA
j_gene: TRBJ1-3

CDR3aa: CASSPSISGSSGELFF
v_gene: TRBV12-3/TRBV12-4
d_gene: TRBD2
j_gene: TRBJ2-2

CDR3aa: CASSLTDNEQFF
v_gene: TRBV5-1
d_gene: NA
j_gene: TRBJ2-1

CDR3aa: CASSQVPGPDTQYF
v_gene: TRBV4-1
d_gene: NA
j_gene: TRBJ2-3

CDR3aa: CASSPNAGAREQFF
v_gene: TRBV5-1
d_gene: NA
j_gene: TRBJ2-1

CDR3aa: CASSAGGVYGYTF
v_gene: TRBV6-2/TRBV6-3
d_gene: TRBD1
j_gene: TRBJ1-2

CDR3aa: CASSFQREGLEFF
v_gene: TRBV7-9
d_gene: TRBD2
j_gene: TRBJ2-1

CDR3aa: CATSRAPLASPSTDTQYF
v_gene: TRBV15
d_gene: NA
j_gene: TRBJ2-3

CDR3aa: CASSQVGQLNTEAFF
v_gene: TRBV3-1
d_gene: TRBD1
j_gene: TRBJ1-1

CDR3aa: CSARDLRFTDTQYF
v_gene: TRBV20-1
d_gene: NA
j_gene: TRBJ2-3

CDR3aa: CASSLSVSNTGELFF
v_gene: TRBV5-6
d_gene: NA
j_gene: TRBJ2-2

CDR3aa: CASSQDLGGRDYGYTF
v_gene: TRBV4-2
d_gene: NA
j_gene: TRBJ1-2

CDR3aa: CASSLTGTGVIHNEQFF
v_gene: TRBV5-1
d_gene: TRBD1
j_gene: TRBJ2-1

CDR3aa: CASRGLSGRASENTGELFF
v_gene: TRBV6-1
d_gene: TRBD2
j_gene: TRBJ2-2

CDR3aa: CASSPGIGYSGNTIYF
v_gene: TRBV7-9
d_gene: NA
j_gene: TRBJ1-3

CDR3aa: CATAGSNQPQHF
v_gene: TRBV19
d_gene: NA
j_gene: TRBJ1-5

CDR3aa: CASSVNSGTEREKLFF
v_gene: TRBV28
d_gene: TRBD1
j_gene: TRBJ1-4

CDR3aa: CASSLPDSLDTQYF
v_gene: TRBV7-9
d_gene: NA
j_gene: TRBJ2-3

CDR3aa: CASSLSAGATDTQYF
v_gene: TRBV7-3
d_gene: NA
j_gene: TRBJ2-3

CDR3aa: CSARRSGALGEQYF
v_gene: TRBV29-1
d_gene: NA
j_gene: TRBJ2-7

CDR3aa: CASSSGTSGGGGGETQYF
v_gene: TRBV27
d_gene: TRBD2
j_gene: TRBJ2-5

CDR3aa: CASSFGQGTCEQYF
v_gene: TRBV27
d_gene: TRBD1
j_gene: TRBJ2-7

CDR3aa: CASSPDYEQYF
v_gene: TRBV12-3/TRBV12-4
d_gene: NA
j_gene: TRBJ2-7